This T cell receptor beta chain was obtained from a study of shared clonotypes between healthy human individuals (dated by TCRdb to 2020 to 2021). Regarding the complete study: Two women and a few men aged 18 to 49 years were included in the cohort. Per donor, three plates each were used for CD4 naive and CD4 memory, two for CD8 naive, and one for CD8 memory. To estimate repertoire size and how much clonotypes are shared between individuals, the study performed deep sequencing of blood TCR repertoires from 4 to 6 healthy adults. To increase sequencing depth and limit assay-specific biases, TCR repertoire library preparation and sequencing were carried out by different laboratories using diverse techniques. Each donor's leukapheresis produced roughly between roughly 0.85 and 9 billion PBMCs.

Study-level results and caveats: Pairwise subsampling indicated that sequencing depth was expected to affect the degree of clonotype sharing among donors. Incomplete sequencing was indicated by rarefaction of sorted-subset datasets, despite the large sequencing depth. Sampling was restricted to blood, and TCR repertoires in tissues likely differ from the TCR repertoires found in blood. The genetic and exposure-history diversity represented was limited by the small number of donors. Compared with non-shared clonotypes, the clonotypes found in all four sorted-subset donors had higher generation probabilities. Naive subsets generally had larger estimated clonotype richness than memory subsets. Approximately 5% of naive CD4, 3% to 4% of naive CD8, 2% to 2.5% of memory CD4, and about 0.4% of memory CD8 clonotypes were shared across a few donors.

This clone appeared a few times. Its antigen is not yet known. No base quality values were provided; no much bigger clone lies one nucleotide off. The germline ends are 12 bases apart after V is trimmed by 4 bases and J by 2 bases. The germline V gene (reference sequence) sets CDR1 to SEHNR and CDR2 to FQNEAQ. Counted from cysteine to phenylalanine, this CDR3 has 14 amino acids. The DNA shown is the 42-base CDR3, in frame from base 1. TCR CDR3 regions were amplified from genomic DNA by multiplex PCR using the deep immunoSEQ assay. Genomic DNA extracted from each cell subset was distributed evenly over all wells of several immunoSEQ 96-well plates, and each plate served as one replicate. For sorted subsets, approximately 0.2 ug of genomic DNA, equivalent to some 30,000 T cell genomes, went into each replicate PCR. The purified libraries were quantified using a Qubit 3.0 fluorometer, sized with a Bioanalyzer 2100, and then quantified again using the KAPA Library Quantification kit. Every immunoSEQ 96-well plate was sequenced on a dedicated single-read 150-cycle Illumina NextSeq 550 flow cell. In the authors' own workflow: Because only junctional sequences without quality scores were contained in the immunoSEQ output, filtering matching that applied to full-length reads could not be performed. To assign V/J genes and CDR3, sequences were annotated using PyIR, a Python wrapper for IgBLAST v1.9, with IMGT germline references. Reads with weak V/J assignments (E-value above 1e-6), missing CDR3, stop codons, out-of-frame junctions, or ambiguous translated residues were removed. V3J clonotypes were defined by identical inferred V gene, J gene, and CDR3 amino acid sequence. To compute the percentage overlap between repertoires, the number of shared unique clonotypes was divided by the size of the smaller repertoire. Richness of each repertoire was evaluated using RTK rarefaction, the Chao1 estimator, and Recon v2.1 estimates of unobserved clonotypes. OLGA was used to compute generation probabilities for all TCRbeta clonotypes that the gDNA method yielded from several donors. The table was pulled from immuneACCESS by TCRdb, which kept in-frame rearrangements only. Such tables lose some clones; where checked, under half of the loss comes from unresolved V genes, and the rest has no known cause. From that table come the V and J calls and clone size; the DNA was used to work out D and trimming. The sample table shows hundreds of thousands of clones, and about 96% are seen once. The biggest ten clones account for about 0.22% of the sample.

For the CD8 naive samples, CD45RO-negative cells were positively selected for CCR7, yielding a CD45RA+CCR7+ population from which TemRA cells were excluded. The donors were healthy, HIV-negative adults with no recently reported acute infections or vaccinations. All donors were Caucasian adults living in Nashville, Tennessee, USA. Blood was collected by leukapheresis, and PBMCs were isolated by Ficoll-Histopaque density gradient centrifugation and then cryopreserved in liquid nitrogen vapor phase. Purity and quantity of every magnetically sorted T cell population were checked by analytical flow cytometry. Genomic DNA was isolated from each sorted fraction and quantified by UV absorbance on a Nanodrop 2000c.

The sample consisted of naive CD8+ T cells sorted from blood. Reading the label with the study, this specimen's cell subset or site is: CD45RA+CCR7+. This receptor chain uses TRBV7-9 and TRBJ2-7; too little of a D gene remains to name it. The sequence was obtained from a man aged 30 to 45 in good health. The DNA sequence is TGTGCCAGCAGCTCTCCGAGCTCTCCCTACGAGCAGTACTTC. Its coded protein is CASSSPSSPYEQYF.